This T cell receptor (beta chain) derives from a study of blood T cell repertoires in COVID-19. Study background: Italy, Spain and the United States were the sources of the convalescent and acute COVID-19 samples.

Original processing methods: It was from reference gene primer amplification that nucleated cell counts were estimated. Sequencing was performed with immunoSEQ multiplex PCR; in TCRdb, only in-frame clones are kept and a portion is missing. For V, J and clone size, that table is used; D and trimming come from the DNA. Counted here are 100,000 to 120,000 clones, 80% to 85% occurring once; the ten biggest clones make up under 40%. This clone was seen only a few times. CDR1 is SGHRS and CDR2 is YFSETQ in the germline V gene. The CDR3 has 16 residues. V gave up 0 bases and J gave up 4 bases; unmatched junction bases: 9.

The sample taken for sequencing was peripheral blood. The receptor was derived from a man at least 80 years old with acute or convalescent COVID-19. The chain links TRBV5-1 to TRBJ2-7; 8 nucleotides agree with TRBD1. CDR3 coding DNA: TGCGCCAGCAGCTTGGCGCAGGGGGCTAAGGCGTACGAGCAGTACTTC. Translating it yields CASSLAQGAKAYEQYF.